This note documents a single T cell receptor beta chain sequence. The antigen is undetermined. Atypia-free adjacent lung came from at least 2 cm beyond the tumor margin. Trimming took 3 bases from V and 1 from J; bases not matched to a gene: 5. The CDR3 has 15 amino acids. Germline CDR1 is SGDLS and CDR2 is YYNGEE. The protocol was immunoSEQ multiplex PCR, while the TCRdb copy is restricted to in-frame clones and leaves out a portion. The sample holds roughly 3,000 clones; around 21% are singletons and the top ten take 8% to 13%. This sample stems from a study of T cells in localized non-small cell lung cancer. Findings of the study overall: Peak T cell clonality was found in uninvolved adjacent lung, exceeding tumor. Higher blood T cell density went with longer overall survival.

The source is a woman aged 35-70 years with stage I lung adenocarcinoma. The V gene is TRBV9, the J gene TRBJ1-1, with TRBD1 matching 8 bases. Sequences were derived from normal lung tissue next to the tumor, sampled before any cancer treatment. The CDR3 DNA is TGTGCCAGCAGCGAGGGGACAGGTTCGAACACTGAAGCTTTCTTT. Its protein product is CASSEGTGSNTEAFF. The full variable domain, in which reference TRBV9 and TRBJ1-1 provide the parts outside the CDR3, is DSGVTQTPKHLITATGQRVTLRCSPRSGDLSVYWYQQSLDQGLQFLIQYYNGEERAKGNILERFSAQQFPDLHSELNLSSLELGDSALYFCASSEGTGSNTEAFFGQGTRLTVV.